This TCR beta chain was captured by sequencing in a study of blood T cell repertoires in COVID-19. The overall study: The origin of the acute and convalescent COVID-19 samples was the United States, Italy and Spain. Sample material is recorded as cDNA or gDNA derived from T cells, B-cell-depleted T cells, or PBMCs.

Authors' processing steps: Reference gene primer amplification in the assay estimated nucleated cell counts. The protocol was immunoSEQ multiplex PCR, while the TCRdb copy is restricted to in-frame clones and leaves out a portion. Clone size and the V and J calls come from that table; the DNA yielded D and trimming. In the table there are roughly 85,000 clones, roughly 88% of which are singletons. The V and J ends lost 5 bases and 6 bases, in that order; junction bases with no gene match: 4. There are 14 residues in the CDR3. Germline CDR1 MNHEY, CDR2 SMNVEV (reference sequence). The J gene is TRBJ1-6, the V gene TRBV27; TRBD1 aligns across 7 bases. The sequence came from a man aged 50-59 years with active or convalescent COVID-19. The specimen was peripheral blood. The CDR3 DNA sequence: TGTGCCAGCAGTGCGGGACAGATTAATTCACCCCTCCACTTT. This codes for CASSAGQINSPLHF.